A few counts support the clone carrying this TCR beta chain. PCR was performed a second time for about 7 to 12 cycles using a sample-barcoded 5' primer and a J-beta primer mix. From the 5' RACE reads, TCRdb called clonotypes with MiXCR, one entry per CDR3 protein. Seen here are fewer than 900,000 distinct CDR3 sequences, 35% to 45% observed once, and the top ten hold around 20%. The sample is drawn from a study of blood T cells in healthy people across ages. V was trimmed by 2 bases and J by 4 bases, leaving 8 bases between them. Per germline, CDR1 MNHNS and CDR2 SASEGT. The CDR3 contains 13 residues.

The origin of this receptor is a woman in her sixties or seventies in good health. The sequencing sample was made of blood. The chain joins TRBV6-1 to TRBJ2-5; D not resolved. Written as DNA, the CDR3 is TGTGCCAGCAGTGAACCCGGCGTAGAGACCCAGTACTTC. Translation gives CASSEPGVETQYF.